Below are 14 T cell receptor beta chains sequenced from a single sample in a study of blood T cell repertoires in COVID-19 (dated by TCRdb to about 2020). The method behind the library was the immunoSEQ multiplex PCR assay. The clones in this table, taken by TCRdb from immuneACCESS, are in-frame only. Not every clone is retained; where verified, under half of the shortfall comes from an unresolved V gene, and the cause of the rest is unknown. In this sample the table shows roughly 160,000 clones, roughly 85% of which occur a single time. Around 18% of the sample is in the top ten clones. The sequencing sample was made of PBMCs or T cells enriched from blood (not recorded which). Source of these receptors: a man in his sixties who had recovered from COVID-19.

This clone was found a few times. CDR3 sequence: CASSQGGWDSPLHF. CDR3 coding DNA: TGTGCCAGCAGCCAGGGGGGGTGGGATTCACCCCTCCACTTT. V and J are TRBV3-1 (or the pseudogene TRBV3-2) and TRBJ1-6; a possible D gene is TRBD1 (5 bases). The length of the CDR3 is 14 residues. The germline V gene encodes CDR1 LGHDT and CDR2 YNNKEL (reference sequence). V shed 3 bases and J shed 8 bases, with 11 bases lying between them.

The rearrangement links TRBV2 to TRBJ1-6, with D possibly TRBD1 on 5 matching bases. Trimming took 6 bases from V and 14 from J, leaving 14 bases between them. CDR3 length: 12 residues. Looked up from germline, CDR1 is SNHLY and CDR2 is FYNNEI. The CDR3 bases are TGTGCCAGCAGCCTACTCACAGGAACCCTCCACTTT. As protein: CASSLLTGTLHF. Supplemented by reference TRBV2 and TRBJ1-6, the full variable domain reads EPEVTQTPSHQVTQMGQEVILRCVPISNHLYFYWYRQILGQKVEFLVSFYNNEISEKSEIFDDQFSVERPDGSNFTLKIRSTKLEDSAMYFCASSLLTGTLHFGNGTRLTVT.

The chain employs TRBV3-1 (or the pseudogene TRBV3-2) and TRBJ1-1, with a tentative D call TRBD1 (5 bases). Germline CDR1 LGHDT, CDR2 YNNKEL (reference sequence). CDR3 length: 15 amino acids. Trimming cost V 4 bases and J 10 bases, with 22 bases left between them. CDR3 sequence: CASSPDGARRLAAFF. For the CDR3, the DNA is TGTGCCAGCAGCCCTGATGGGGCGCGTCGTTTAGCAGCTTTCTTT.

The chain combines TRBV6-5 with TRBJ2-3; D uncertain. The germline gives CDR1 MNHEY, CDR2 SVGAGI. The V end lost 6 bases, the J end lost 0 bases, and 13 bases lay between the germline ends. The CDR3 is 15 residues long. CDR3 loop: CASRVLAASTDTQYF. The DNA of the CDR3 is TGTGCCAGCAGGGTATTAGCAGCTAGCACAGATACGCAGTATTTT.

V gene TRBV7-8 combines with J gene TRBJ2-6; TRBD1 is a possible D gene (6 bases). Germline CDR1 and CDR2: SGHVS and FQNEAQ. The V end lost 5 bases, the J end lost 4 bases, and 21 bases lay between the germline ends. CDR3 size: 18 residues. CDR3: CASSATNLTGPGANVLTF. In DNA, the CDR3 is TGTGCCAGCAGCGCAACGAACCTTACAGGGCCCGGGGCCAACGTCCTGACTTTC.

The J gene is TRBJ2-1, the V gene TRBV9, with 7 bases matching TRBD1. Germline V gene sequence: CDR1 SGDLS, CDR2 YYNGEE. This CDR3 spans 15 amino acids. Losses at the gene ends were 0 bases for V and 7 bases for J; bases not matched to a gene: 7. This CDR3 reads CASSVVEGAKNEQFF. The CDR3 DNA reads TGTGCCAGCAGCGTAGTAGAGGGGGCAAAAAATGAGCAGTTCTTC.

The chain carries TRBV2 and TRBJ2-2; TRBD1 matches at 7 bases. This CDR3 has 16 amino acids. V trimming: 5 bases; J trimming: 5 bases; junction bases outside the gene matches: 11. Per germline, CDR1 SNHLY and CDR2 FYNNEI. The CDR3 is CASSYSGGGFTGELFF. In nucleotides, the CDR3 is TGTGCCAGCAGTTATTCAGGGGGTGGCTTTACCGGGGAGCTGTTTTTT.

The chain carries TRBV9 and TRBJ2-1; 8 positions match TRBD2. J was trimmed by 8 bases and V by 4 bases; bases with no gene match: 11. The CDR3 contains 15 residues. The germline gives CDR1 SGDLS, CDR2 YYNGEE. CDR3 DNA: TGTGCCAGCAGCACCCGACCGGGGGGGGCGGATGAGCAGTTCTTC. This encodes CASSTRPGGADEQFF.

On this clone itself: One end of the junction varies from germline; a read error may be responsible. The rearrangement links TRBV7-7 to TRBJ2-2, with TRBD2 as a possible D gene (7 bases). The CDR3 loop spans 16 amino acids. Looked up from germline, CDR1 is SSHAT and CDR2 is FNYEAQ (reference sequence). CDR3 coding DNA: TGTGCTAGCAGCGCCATTGGGGGGGCCAACACCGGGGAGCTGTTTTTT. The encoded protein is CASSAIGGANTGELFF.

This clone has a handful of counts. The V call is TRBV18, the J call TRBJ1-6; no clear D gene. The CDR3 extends over 15 amino acids. Germline V gene data show CDR1 as KGHSH and CDR2 as LQKENI. V was shortened by 5 bases and J by 7 bases, with 15 bases between the two germline ends. The CDR3 sequence: CASSSTAGRNSPLHF. CDR3 in DNA: TGTGCCAGCTCATCAACAGCGGGTCGGAATTCACCCCTCCACTTT.

This sequence joins TRBV12-5 and TRBJ2-2, with 7 bases matching TRBD2. The germline V gene has CDR1 LGHNT and CDR2 FRNRAP. Trimming cost V 6 bases and J 3 bases; bases outside gene matches: 4. This CDR3 has 14 residues. CDR3 in DNA: TGTGCTAGTGGCCTGGGGGGGTACACCGGGGAGCTGTTTTTT. It encodes CASGLGGYTGELFF.

This chain links TRBV5-4 with TRBJ2-7; TRBD1 aligns across 7 bases. The V and J ends lost 7 bases and 2 bases, in that order; junction bases with no gene match: 12. CDR1 is SGHNT and CDR2 is YYREEE in the germline V gene (reference sequence). This CDR3 has 15 residues. The CDR3 region has the DNA TGTGCCAGCTCTGAGACGGGACAGATCGCCTACGAGCAGTACTTC. This gives the protein CASSETGQIAYEQYF.

The CDR3 loop is CASGGDREVGGYTF. CDR3 nucleotide sequence: TGTGCTAGTGGTGGGGACAGGGAAGTAGGTGGCTACACCTTC. The genes are TRBV12-5 and TRBJ1-2; 9 bases fit TRBD1. V trimming: 5 bases; J trimming: 7 bases; junction bases outside the gene matches: 8. Germline V lookup: CDR1 LGHNT, CDR2 FRNRAP. The CDR3 sequence is 14 residues long.

The chain combines TRBV14 with TRBJ1-4; TRBD1 might be the D (6 bases). Germline CDR1 SGHDN, CDR2 FVKESK. This CDR3 is built from 14 residues. Trimming left V 4 bases short and J 4 bases short, with 10 bases between. CDR3 loop: CASSPRTVNEKLFF. For the CDR3, the DNA is TGTGCCAGCAGCCCCCGGACAGTTAATGAAAAACTGTTTTTT.